The 21 T cell receptor beta chains presented below share a single source sample, sequenced in a study of low-dose radiotherapy and immunotherapy resistance in tumors. Alpha- and beta-chain coverage of first-strand cDNA came from TRAV- and TRBV-specific primers. TCRs were put through around 20 PCR cycles of amplification with Phusion. A constant-region primer and the V-primer adapter served as the primer pair. From the reads, TCRdb called clonotypes with MiXCR, one entry per CDR3 protein. The sample includes approximately 90,000 distinct CDR3 sequences, 9.4% of them seen just once. Specified time point: before trial treatment. The sequenced sample was PBMCs, obtained before treatment. These TCRs come from a male donor with prostate cancer.

This clonotype has at least ten counts. The V and J genes are TRBV14 and TRBJ1-2, with TRBD1 identical over 7 bases. CDR1 and CDR2 (germline): SGHDN, FVKESK. V dropped 4 bases and J dropped 4; count of bases not matched to a gene: 3. The CDR3 extends over 13 amino acids. The CDR3 coding sequence is TGTGCCAGCAGCCTGGGACAGCCCTATGGCTACACCTTC. Its translation is CASSLGQPYGYTF.

This clonotype turned up a few times. The chain is built from TRBV29-1 and TRBJ1-5, with TRBD1 as a possible D gene (6 bases). Germline lookup yields CDR1 SQVTM and CDR2 ANQGSEA. V lost 6 bases, J lost 3 bases, and 12 bases lay in between. This CDR3 spans 13 amino acids. In DNA form, the CDR3 reads TGCAGCGTGGCAGGGGCTGACAATCAGCCCCAGCATTTT. Translation gives CSVAGADNQPQHF. Based on the CDR3 plus reference TRBV29-1 and TRBJ1-5, the full variable domain is SAVISQKPSRDICQRGTSLTIQCQVDSQVTMMFWYRQQPGQSLTLIATANQGSEATYESGFVIDKFPISRPNLTFSTLTVSNMSPEDSSIYLCSVAGADNQPQHFGDGTRLSIL.

This clonotype was seen at least ten times. The CDR3 region is CASRQTNEQFF. CDR3 DNA: TGTGCCAGTCGGCAAACGAATGAGCAGTTCTTC. The V call is TRBV3-1, the J call TRBJ2-1; no definite D call. Trimming cost V 9 bases and J 7 bases, with 10 bases left between them. Per the germline V gene, CDR1 is LGHDT and CDR2 is YNNKEL (reference sequence). The CDR3 has 11 amino acids.

In its sample, this clonotype was seen many times. V and J are TRBV18 and TRBJ1-1, with 10 bases aligning to TRBD1. CDR1 and CDR2 from the germline V gene are KGHSH and LQKENI. The CDR3 extends over 15 amino acids. J gave up 6 bases and V 3 bases, and 7 bases lay outside the gene matches. This chain's CDR3 is CASSPYRDRGAEAFF. The CDR3 DNA sequence: TGTGCCAGCTCACCGTACCGGGACAGGGGCGCTGAAGCTTTCTTT.

This clonotype was recorded at least ten times. This chain uses TRBV4-3 with TRBJ2-7; 11 nucleotides align to TRBD2. J lost 3 bases, V lost 1 base, and 11 bases had no gene match. Germline V gene data show CDR1 as LGHNA and CDR2 as YSLEER. This CDR3 is 18 amino acids long. The CDR3 nucleotides read TGCGCCAGCAGCCAAGTGACTAGCGGGACGGGATCGCACTACGAGCAGTACTTC. Translating gives CASSQVTSGTGSHYEQYF.

This clonotype was picked up many times. J is TRBJ2-1 and V is TRBV6-2 or TRBV6-3; D is perhaps TRBD2 (6 bases). With 8 bases removed from V and 4 bases from J, the gap between germline ends came to 12 bases. In germline, CDR1 is MNHEY, CDR2 SVGEGT. The CDR3 runs 13 residues. The CDR3 spells CASGGTGYNEQFF. CDR3 sequence (DNA): TGTGCCAGCGGGGGGACTGGGTACAATGAGCAGTTCTTC.

This clonotype occurred many times. The V and J genes are TRBV10-3 and TRBJ1-2; D gene uncertain. The germline CDR1 and CDR2 sequences are ENHRY and SYGVKD. The V gene lost 6 bases and the J gene lost 8 bases, with 16 bases spanning the gap. CDR3 length: 13 amino acids. The CDR3 reads CAIRGGPLGGYTF. In nucleotides, the CDR3 is TGTGCCATCAGGGGCGGTCCCCTTGGGGGCTACACCTTC.

This clonotype occurred many times. The J gene is TRBJ2-2, the V gene TRBV6-4, with unresolved D. The CDR3 totals 15 residues. V lost 9 bases and J lost 0, with 14 bases in between. From germline, CDR1 is MRHNA and CDR2 SNTAGT. CDR3 region: CASPQRGTNTGELFF. Written as DNA, the CDR3 is TGTGCCAGTCCGCAGAGAGGAACGAACACCGGGGAGCTGTTTTTT.

This clonotype was seen ten or more times. The chain links TRBV27 to TRBJ1-5; 9 bases agree with TRBD1. Trimming at V came to 7 bases and at J to 1 base, leaving 5 bases not matched to a gene. CDR3 length: 15 amino acids. Germline-derived CDR1 and CDR2 are MNHEY and SMNVEV (reference sequence). CDR3 DNA: TGTGCCAGCAAACCGGGACAGGGAAGCAATCAGCCCCAGCATTTT. Amino acid sequence: CASKPGQGSNQPQHF.

This clonotype was observed many times. DNA for the CDR3: TGTGCCAGCAGCCAAGGTGCGGGGCTAGCCAAAAACATTCAGTACTTC. Amino acid sequence: CASSQGAGLAKNIQYF. V and J are TRBV3-1 and TRBJ2-4; tentatively, D is TRBD2 (6 bases). Deletions cut 1 base from V and 0 bases from J, with 10 bases between. CDR1 is LGHDT and CDR2 is YNNKEL in the germline V gene (reference sequence). This CDR3 comprises 16 residues.

This clonotype has at least ten counts. The rearrangement links TRBV6-5 to TRBJ1-2; no clear D gene. The CDR3 extends over 11 amino acids. In germline, CDR1 is MNHEY, CDR2 SVGAGI. Deletions cut 6 bases from V and 8 bases from J, with 10 bases between. The chain's CDR3 is CASSNIYGYTF. The CDR3 DNA reads TGTGCCAGCAGCAACATCTACGGCTACACCTTC.

This clonotype was recorded many times. The V gene is TRBV29-1, the J gene TRBJ2-1, with D hard to call. The CDR3 has 13 amino acids. Trimming took 5 bases from V and 1 from J, leaving 9 bases between them. From germline, CDR1 is SQVTM and CDR2 ANQGSEA. CDR3 sequence (DNA): TGCAGCGTTTTATTCTCGTCCTACAATGAGCAGTTCTTC. Its translation: CSVLFSSYNEQFF.

There are many counts of this clonotype. This chain connects TRBV19 to TRBJ1-6; 7 bases line up with TRBD1. The CDR3 runs to 14 residues. From germline, CDR1 is LNHDA and CDR2 SQIVND (reference sequence). Trimming at V came to 5 bases and at J to 9 bases, leaving 7 bases not matched to a gene. The CDR3 region has the DNA TGTGCCAGTAGTGCCGGGACAGCAACTTCACCCCTCCACTTT. This translates into CASSAGTATSPLHF.

A note on this clonotype: A far larger clone is one nucleotide away, so this likely arose from a read error. The chain has TRBV28 and TRBJ2-5; D may be TRBD1 or TRBD2 (5 bases each). This CDR3 is 13 amino acids long. Trimming took 7 bases from V and 11 from J, leaving 20 bases between them. From germline, CDR1 is MDHEN and CDR2 SYDVKM. CDR3 bases: TGTGCCAGCACTCCTGGCCGGGGCAATGAGCAGTACTTC. Translating gives CASTPGRGNEQYF.

This clonotype was detected many times. The chain carries TRBV7-2 and TRBJ2-7; the match to TRBD2 covers 12 bases. From germline, CDR1 is SGHTA and CDR2 FQGNSA. There are 15 residues in the CDR3. Trimming cost V 1 base and J 7 bases; bases outside gene matches: 5. Written as DNA, the CDR3 is TGTGCCAGCAGCTTAGGGGGACTAGCGGGCCTTGAGCAGTACTTC. It yields the protein CASSLGGLAGLEQYF.

This clonotype was seen repeatedly, ten times or more. The J gene is TRBJ2-5, the V gene TRBV19, with 8 bases aligning to TRBD1. The CDR3 runs to 14 residues. The junction had 7 bases not matched to a gene; V was cut back by 4 bases and J by 6 bases. Germline CDR1 reads LNHDA; CDR2 reads SQIVND (reference sequence). As DNA, the CDR3 is TGTGCCAGTAGTAACAGGACAGGGAAGAAGACCCAGTACTTC. Translating it yields CASSNRTGKKTQYF.

This clonotype occurred many times. V gene TRBV28 combines with J gene TRBJ1-2; 12 bases match TRBD1. This CDR3 has 16 residues. Trimming took 10 bases from V and 8 from J; bases not matched to a gene: 17. In germline, CDR1 is MDHEN, CDR2 SYDVKM. CDR3 loop: CATTTQGQGALQGYTF. The CDR3, as DNA: TGTGCCACCACTACTCAGGGACAGGGGGCGCTTCAGGGCTACACCTTC.

This chain joins TRBV7-2 and TRBJ2-5, with D tentatively TRBD1 (6 bases). CDR1 and CDR2 (germline): SGHTA, FQGNSA. Trimming removed 5 bases from V and 5 bases from J, with 15 bases in between. The CDR3 has 14 amino acids. Here the CDR3 reads CASSTPQGSETQYF. In nucleotides, the CDR3 is TGTGCCAGCAGCACACCTCAGGGGAGTGAGACCCAGTACTTC.

As for this clonotype: It differs at one base from a far larger clone, so likely a read error. The V call is TRBV6-8, the J call TRBJ2-7, with D tentatively TRBD1 or TRBD2 (5 bases each). The CDR3 is made up of 14 amino acids. Germline CDR1 and CDR2: MNHGY and SAAAGT. The CDR3 region is CASSMGPLSYEQCF. CDR3 in DNA: TGTGCCAGCAGTATGGGACCTCTCTCCTACGAGCAGTGCTTC.

This clonotype appeared many times. The V gene is TRBV19, the J gene TRBJ2-3; D is undetermined. The CDR3 spans 12 residues. V gave up 11 bases and J gave up 2 bases, with 11 bases separating them. Germline values: CDR1 LNHDA, CDR2 SQIVND (reference sequence). Here the CDR3 DNA reads TGTGCCTGCGGCGGATACACAGATACGCAGTATTTT. Its translation is CACGGYTDTQYF. The variable domain in full, completed from reference TRBV19 and TRBJ2-3, reads DGGITQSPKYLFRKEGQNVTLSCEQNLNHDAMYWYRQDPGQGLRLIYYSQIVNDFQKGDIAEGYSVSREKKESFPLTVTSAQKNPTAFYLCACGGYTDTQYFGPGTRLTVL.

This clonotype was detected ten times or more. The rearrangement links TRBV7-9 to TRBJ2-1; 8 bases fit TRBD1. CDR1 SEHNR and CDR2 FQNEAQ come from the germline V gene (reference sequence). CDR3 size: 16 residues. V lost 6 bases and J lost 3; bases outside the gene matches: 10. CDR3 DNA sequence: TGTGCCAGCAGGTCCTTCGGACAGGGTGGCTACAATGAGCAGTTCTTC. As protein: CASRSFGQGGYNEQFF.